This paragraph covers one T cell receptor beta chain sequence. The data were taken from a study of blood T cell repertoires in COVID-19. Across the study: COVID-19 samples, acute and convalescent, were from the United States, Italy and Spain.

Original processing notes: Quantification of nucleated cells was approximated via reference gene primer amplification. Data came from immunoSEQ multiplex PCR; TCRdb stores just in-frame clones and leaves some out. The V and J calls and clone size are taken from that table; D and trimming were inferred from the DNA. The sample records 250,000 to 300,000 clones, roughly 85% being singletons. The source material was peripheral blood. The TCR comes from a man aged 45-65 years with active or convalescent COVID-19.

As DNA, the CDR3 is TGTGCCAGCAGCGAAGAGCCGGGGGGCACTGAAGCTTTCTTT. This gives the protein CASSEEPGGTEAFF. The V gene is TRBV11-2, the J gene TRBJ1-1; the D gene is possibly TRBD1 (5 bases). With 5 bases removed from V and 4 bases from J, the gap between germline ends came to 14 bases. Germline-derived CDR1 and CDR2 are SGHAT and FQNNGV. This CDR3 comprises 14 residues.